This T cell receptor beta chain was identified in a study of naive and memory T cell subsets. Study-wide results and limits: Potentially, T cell activation and differentiation skew this RNA-based measurement.

Four PCR rounds used nested alpha and beta constant region primers plus the SP2 primer. TCRdb recomputed calls from the 5' RACE reads with MiXCR, one row per CDR3 protein. This table has roughly 60,000 distinct CDR3 sequences, more than 6% appearing once. This clonotype was seen only a few times. Its antigen remains unknown. An oligonucleotide containing a UMI was ligated to the 3' end of TCR cDNA. This CDR3 region has 15 residues. In germline, CDR1 is LNHDA, CDR2 SQIVND (reference sequence). V shed 9 bases and J 7 bases; nucleotides not matched to a gene: 12. The sequence came from a female donor in good health. The chain recombines TRBV19 with TRBJ1-4; 9 bases agree with TRBD1. The CDR3 region has the DNA TGTGCCAGCTTTGGGGGACAGGGAAGGGGTGAAAAACTGTTTTTT. This translates into CASFGGQGRGEKLFF.